This record looks at one T cell receptor beta chain sequence and its context. Profiled with immunoSEQ multiplex PCR; TCRdb holds only in-frame clones, not every one. The table has some 20,000 clones, roughly 86% seen once; the top ten hold 11%. This sample was included in a study of control samples from healthy donors and cancer patients. This CDR3 spans 15 amino acids. Germline CDR1 and CDR2: SGHNT and YYREEE (reference sequence). V was cut by 0 bases and J by 1 base, with 10 bases left in between. Sequencing was performed on PBMCs. The receptor was derived from a woman in her sixties or seventies with colorectal cancer. This sequence joins TRBV5-4 and TRBJ2-5, with TRBD1 as a possible D gene (6 bases). For the CDR3, the DNA is TGTGCCAGCAGCTTGGGAACAGGGCTCCAAGAGACCCAGTACTTC. Protein: CASSLGTGLQETQYF.